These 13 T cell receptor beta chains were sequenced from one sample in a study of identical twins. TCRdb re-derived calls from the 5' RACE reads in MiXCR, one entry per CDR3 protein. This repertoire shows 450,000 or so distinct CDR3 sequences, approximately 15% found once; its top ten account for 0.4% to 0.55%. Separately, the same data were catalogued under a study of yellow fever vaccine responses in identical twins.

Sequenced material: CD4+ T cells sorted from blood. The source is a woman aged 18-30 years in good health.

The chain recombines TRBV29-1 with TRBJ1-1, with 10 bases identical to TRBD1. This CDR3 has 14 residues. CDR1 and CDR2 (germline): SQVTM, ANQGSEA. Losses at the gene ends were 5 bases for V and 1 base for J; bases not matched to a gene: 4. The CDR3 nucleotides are TGCAGCGTTTTGGACAGGGGGTCGAACACTGAAGCTTTCTTT. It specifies CSVLDRGSNTEAFF.

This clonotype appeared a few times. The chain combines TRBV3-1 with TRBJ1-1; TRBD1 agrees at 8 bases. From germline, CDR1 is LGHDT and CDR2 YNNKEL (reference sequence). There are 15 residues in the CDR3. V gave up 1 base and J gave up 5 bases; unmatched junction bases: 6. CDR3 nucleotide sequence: TGTGCCAGCAGCCAAGCTGCAGGGGGCGAAACTGAAGCTTTCTTT. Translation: CASSQAAGGETEAFF.

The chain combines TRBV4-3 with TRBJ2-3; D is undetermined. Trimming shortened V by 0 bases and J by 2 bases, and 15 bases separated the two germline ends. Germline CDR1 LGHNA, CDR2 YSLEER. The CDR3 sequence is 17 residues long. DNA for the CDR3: TGCGCCAGCAGCCAAGATAAGGCCCCGCCAAACACAGATACGCAGTATTTT. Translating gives CASSQDKAPPNTDTQYF.

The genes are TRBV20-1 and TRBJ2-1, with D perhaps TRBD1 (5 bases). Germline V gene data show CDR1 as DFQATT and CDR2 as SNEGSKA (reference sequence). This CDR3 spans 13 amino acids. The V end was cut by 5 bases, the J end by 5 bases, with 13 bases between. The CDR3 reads CSARHGHNNEQFF. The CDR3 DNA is TGCAGTGCTCGACATGGACACAACAATGAGCAGTTCTTC.

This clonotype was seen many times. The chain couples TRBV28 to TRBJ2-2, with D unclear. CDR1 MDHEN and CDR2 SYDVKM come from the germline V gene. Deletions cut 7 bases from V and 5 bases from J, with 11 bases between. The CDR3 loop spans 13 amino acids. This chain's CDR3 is CASMIPRTGELFF. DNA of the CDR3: TGTGCCAGCATGATCCCTAGAACCGGGGAGCTGTTTTTT.

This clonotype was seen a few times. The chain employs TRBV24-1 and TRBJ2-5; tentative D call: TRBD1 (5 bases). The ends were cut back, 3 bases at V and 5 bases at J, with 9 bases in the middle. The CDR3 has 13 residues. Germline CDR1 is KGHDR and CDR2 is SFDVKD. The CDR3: CATSDGAFETQYF. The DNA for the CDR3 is TGTGCCACCAGTGATGGGGCTTTCGAGACCCAGTACTTC.

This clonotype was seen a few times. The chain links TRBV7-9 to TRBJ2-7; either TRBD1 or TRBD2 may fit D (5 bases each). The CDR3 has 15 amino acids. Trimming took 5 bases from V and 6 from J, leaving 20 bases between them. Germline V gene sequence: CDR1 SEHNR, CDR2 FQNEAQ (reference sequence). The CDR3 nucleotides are TGTGCCAGCAGCCGTCCCGAGGGACGGCAACGCGAGCAGTACTTC. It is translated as CASSRPEGRQREQYF.

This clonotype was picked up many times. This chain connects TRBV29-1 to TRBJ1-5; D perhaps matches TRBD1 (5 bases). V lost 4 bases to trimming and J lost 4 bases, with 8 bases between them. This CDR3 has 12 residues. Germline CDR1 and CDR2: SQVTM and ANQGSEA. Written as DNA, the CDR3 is TGCAGCGTTGGGGCAGGGAATCAGCCCCAGCATTTT. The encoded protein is CSVGAGNQPQHF.

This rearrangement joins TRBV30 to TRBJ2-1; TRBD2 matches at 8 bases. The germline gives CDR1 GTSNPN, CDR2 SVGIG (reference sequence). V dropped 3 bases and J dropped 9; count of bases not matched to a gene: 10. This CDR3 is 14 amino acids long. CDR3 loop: CAWSRLAQGGEQFF. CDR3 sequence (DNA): TGTGCCTGGAGCAGACTAGCGCAAGGGGGTGAGCAGTTCTTC. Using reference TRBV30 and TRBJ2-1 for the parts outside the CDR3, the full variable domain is SQTIHQWPATLVQPVGSPLSLECTVEGTSNPNLYWYRQAAGRGLQLLFYSVGIGQISSEVPQNLSASRPQDRQFILSSKKLLLSDSGFYLCAWSRLAQGGEQFFGPGTRLTVL.

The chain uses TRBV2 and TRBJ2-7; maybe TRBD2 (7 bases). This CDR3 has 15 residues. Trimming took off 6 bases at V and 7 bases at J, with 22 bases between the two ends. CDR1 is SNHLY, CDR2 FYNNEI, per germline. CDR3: CASRLPAGGLGEQYF. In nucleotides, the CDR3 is TGTGCCAGCAGATTACCCGCCGGGGGGCTAGGGGAGCAGTACTTC.

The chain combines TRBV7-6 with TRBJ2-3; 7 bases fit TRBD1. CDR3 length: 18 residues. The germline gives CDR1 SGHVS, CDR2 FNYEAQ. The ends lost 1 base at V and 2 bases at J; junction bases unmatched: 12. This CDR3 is CASSLGGGVEVPTDTQYF. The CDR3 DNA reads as TGTGCCAGCAGCTTAGGAGGGGGCGTCGAGGTACCCACAGATACGCAGTATTTT.

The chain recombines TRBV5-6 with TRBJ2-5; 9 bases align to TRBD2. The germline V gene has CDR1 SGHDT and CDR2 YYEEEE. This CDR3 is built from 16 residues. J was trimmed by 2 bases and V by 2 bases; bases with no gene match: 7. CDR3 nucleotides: TGTGCCAGCAGCTTCCCGACTAGCGGATCTCAAGAGACCCAGTACTTC. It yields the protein CASSFPTSGSQETQYF.

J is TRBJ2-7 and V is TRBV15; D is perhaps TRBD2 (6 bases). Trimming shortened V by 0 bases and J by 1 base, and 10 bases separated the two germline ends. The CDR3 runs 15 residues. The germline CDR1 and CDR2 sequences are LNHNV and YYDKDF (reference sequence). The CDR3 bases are TGTGCCACCAGCAGAGATGGGACTGGGTCCTACGAGCAGTACTTC. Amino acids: CATSRDGTGSYEQYF. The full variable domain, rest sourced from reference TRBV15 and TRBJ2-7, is DAMVIQNPRYQVTQFGKPVTLSCSQTLNHNVMYWYQQKSSQAPKLLFHYYDKDFNNEADTPDNFQSRRPNTSFCFLDIRSPGLGDTAMYLCATSRDGTGSYEQYFGPGTRLTVT.